Below are 21 T cell receptor beta chains sequenced from a single sample in a study of control samples from healthy donors and cancer patients. Libraries were prepared by immunoSEQ multiplex PCR; TCRdb keeps only in-frame clonotypes and omits some of them. Altogether 85,000 to 90,000 clones are present, more than 75% being singletons, with the ten largest covering less than 2.5%. The sequencing sample was made of blood. The source is a woman in her thirties or forties in good health.

The chain couples TRBV6-5 to TRBJ2-7, with TRBD2 identical over 7 bases. Trimming cost V 0 bases and J 3 bases; bases outside gene matches: 5. The CDR3 covers 15 residues. Looked up from germline, CDR1 is MNHEY and CDR2 is SVGAGI. The CDR3 coding sequence is TGTGCCAGCAGTTACTCGTCTAGCGGAATCTACGAGCAGTACTTC. Translating gives CASSYSSSGIYEQYF.

The CDR3: CASSEQGSTGELFF. The CDR3 DNA is TGTGCCAGCAGTGAACAGGGGTCCACCGGGGAGCTGTTTTTT. The chain uses TRBV2 and TRBJ2-2; a possible D gene is TRBD1 (6 bases). Trimming cost V 2 bases and J 4 bases, with 8 bases left between them. This CDR3 region has 14 residues. Germline CDR1 is SNHLY and CDR2 is FYNNEI.

The rearrangement joins TRBV3-1 (or the pseudogene TRBV3-2) to TRBJ2-7; the D gene is possibly TRBD2 (6 bases). This CDR3 comprises 15 residues. Germline V gene data show CDR1 as LGHDT and CDR2 as YNNKEL (reference sequence). V was clipped by 0 bases and J by 1 base, with 10 bases between them. DNA of the CDR3: TGTGCCAGCAGCCAAGAGTACGGGAGTTCCTACGAGCAGTACTTC. Amino acid sequence: CASSQEYGSSYEQYF.

In this sample, this clone turned up once. V and J are TRBV29-1 and TRBJ2-7, with 9 bases aligning to TRBD1. Germline V CDR1 and CDR2: SQVTM, ANQGSEA. The CDR3 extends over 15 amino acids. The V and J ends lost 5 bases and 2 bases, in that order; junction bases with no gene match: 10. This chain's CDR3 is CSVTRFRDRAYEQYF. The CDR3 DNA sequence: TGCAGCGTTACGAGGTTCAGGGACAGGGCCTACGAGCAGTACTTC.

The chain has TRBV3-1 (or the pseudogene TRBV3-2) and TRBJ2-1; maybe TRBD2 (7 bases). Germline CDR1 is LGHDT and CDR2 is YNNKEL (reference sequence). The CDR3 has 17 amino acids. Trimming took 5 bases from V and 3 from J, leaving 20 bases between them. The CDR3 coding sequence is TGTGCCAGCAGCGACGTTTTGGGCGGGGGCCTCTACAATGAGCAGTTCTTC. Translating gives CASSDVLGGGLYNEQFF.

This CDR3 reads CASSDPTGALYNEQFF. DNA of the CDR3: TGTGCCAGCAGTGACCCGACAGGGGCCCTCTACAATGAGCAGTTCTTC. This rearrangement joins TRBV6-4 to TRBJ2-1; 8 nucleotides agree with TRBD1. Germline assignment: CDR1 MRHNA and CDR2 SNTAGT. The CDR3 consists of 16 residues. After removal of 2 bases from V and 3 bases from J, the junction contained 6 bases not matched to a gene.

J is TRBJ2-6 and V is TRBV5-1; 13 bases fit TRBD2. This CDR3 has 19 amino acids. Losses at the gene ends were 2 bases for V and 0 bases for J; bases not matched to a gene: 5. Germline CDR1 is SGHRS and CDR2 is YFSETQ. This chain's CDR3 is CASSFRTSGGRSGANVLTF. The CDR3 DNA is TGCGCCAGCAGCTTTCGGACTAGCGGGGGCCGCTCTGGGGCCAACGTCCTGACTTTC.

The chain is built from TRBV21-1 and TRBJ1-5. TRBV21-1 is a listed pseudogene. The CDR3 spans 18 residues. The CDR3 is CASSSRGGGRPCMEPQHF. CDR3 in DNA: TGTGCCAGCAGCTCAAGGGGTGGGGGACGGCCCTGTATGGAGCCCCAGCATTTT.

This sequence joins TRBV7-9 and TRBJ1-5; TRBD1 matches 9 bases. CDR3 length: 15 amino acids. CDR1 is SEHNR and CDR2 is FQNEAQ in the germline V gene (reference sequence). V shed 5 bases and J 1 base; nucleotides not matched to a gene: 3. The CDR3, as DNA: TGTGCCAGCAGCCCCGGGACAGGGAGCAATCAGCCCCAGCATTTT. It translates to CASSPGTGSNQPQHF.

The chain carries TRBV15 and TRBJ1-1; D gene uncertain. CDR3 length equals 16 residues. The germline V gene has CDR1 LNHNV and CDR2 YYDKDF (reference sequence). The V and J ends lost 0 bases and 0 bases respectively, with 11 bases between them. The CDR3 is CATSRDRAALNTEAFF. Written as DNA, the CDR3 is TGTGCCACCAGCAGAGATCGGGCGGCTCTGAACACTGAAGCTTTCTTT.

This chain links TRBV27 with TRBJ2-1, with 13 bases fitting TRBD2. J lost 5 bases, V lost 3 bases, and 4 bases had no gene match. CDR1 is MNHEY and CDR2 is SMNVEV in the germline V gene (reference sequence). The CDR3 has 16 amino acids. CDR3 sequence (DNA): TGTGCCAGCAGTTTCACTAGCGGGGGGGACCACAATGAGCAGTTCTTC. Translated: CASSFTSGGDHNEQFF.

The chain is built from TRBV3-1 (or the pseudogene TRBV3-2) and TRBJ1-2, with TRBD1 matching over 8 bases. V gave up 6 bases and J gave up 8 bases; unmatched junction bases: 8. The CDR3 has 13 amino acids. The germline gives CDR1 LGHDT, CDR2 YNNKEL (reference sequence). The CDR3 spells CASRRTGKGGYTF. DNA for the CDR3: TGTGCCAGCAGACGGACAGGGAAGGGAGGCTACACCTTC.

This clone was found many times. The chain has TRBV7-8 and TRBJ1-3; D call uncertain. Trimming took off 10 bases at V and 0 bases at J, with 13 bases between the two ends. This CDR3 contains 14 residues. Germline loops: CDR1 SGHVS, CDR2 FQNEAQ. The CDR3 reads CATGRGDSGNTIYF. CDR3 coding DNA: TGTGCCACCGGGCGCGGGGACTCTGGAAACACCATATATTTT.

The V call is TRBV12-5, the J call TRBJ1-4, with 7 bases lining up with TRBD1. Germline V gives CDR1 LGHNT, CDR2 FRNRAP. Trimming cost V 6 bases and J 8 bases; bases outside gene matches: 12. This CDR3 has 15 residues. CDR3 residues: CASGPPEGAIEKLFF. DNA for the CDR3: TGTGCTAGTGGCCCCCCAGAGGGGGCGATAGAAAAACTGTTTTTT.

Here the CDR3 reads CASSLLAFNTEAFF. CDR3 in DNA: TGTGCCAGCAGCTTACTCGCGTTTAACACTGAAGCTTTCTTT. The rearrangement uses TRBV7-2 and TRBJ1-1; D call uncertain. Looked up from germline, CDR1 is SGHTA and CDR2 is FQGNSA. Trimming took 2 bases from V and 2 from J, leaving 9 bases between them. The CDR3 consists of 14 residues.

The rearrangement joins TRBV5-4 to TRBJ1-2, with D possibly being TRBD1 (5 bases). Germline loops: CDR1 SGHNT, CDR2 YYREEE (reference sequence). The germline V and J ends were trimmed by 5 bases and 3 bases, with 17 bases remaining between them. There are 15 residues in the CDR3. DNA of the CDR3: TGTGCCAGCAGGGAGATAGGGACGCCAGACTATGGCTACACCTTC. It encodes CASREIGTPDYGYTF.

The chain is built from TRBV6-6 and TRBJ2-5; D is undetermined. The CDR3 consists of 15 residues. CDR1 and CDR2 from the germline V gene are MNHNY and SVGAGI (reference sequence). Trimming stripped 0 bases from V and 0 bases from J, with 8 bases between. CDR3 nucleotide sequence: TGTGCCAGCAGTTACTCGGGGTTGTACCAAGAGACCCAGTACTTC. This encodes CASSYSGLYQETQYF.

The chain combines TRBV18 with TRBJ1-2, with D maybe TRBD1 (5 bases). Trimming shortened V by 3 bases and J by 6 bases, and 26 bases separated the two germline ends. Germline V CDR1 and CDR2: KGHSH, LQKENI. The CDR3 runs 18 residues. The CDR3 DNA reads as TGTGCCAGCTCACCTTCGAACGGGGCTTTGGATGTGGCTAATGGCTACACCTTC. Translation: CASSPSNGALDVANGYTF.

This chain connects TRBV9 to TRBJ1-3; D not certain. Germline V gene lookup returns CDR1 SGDLS and CDR2 YYNGEE. CDR3 length: 16 amino acids. V lost 0 bases and J lost 0, with 10 bases in between. The CDR3 nucleotides are TGTGCCAGCAGCGTAGCTGGGAGAAGCTCTGGAAACACCATATATTTT. This codes for CASSVAGRSSGNTIYF.

V is TRBV6-5 and J is TRBJ1-5; D ambiguous. The CDR3 length is 15 residues. Germline values: CDR1 MNHEY, CDR2 SVGAGI. V was cut by 6 bases and J by 2 bases, with 14 bases left in between. CDR3 DNA: TGTGCCAGCAGGACGGAGGGCTTTGGCAATCAGCCCCAGCATTTT. It specifies CASRTEGFGNQPQHF.

The chain employs TRBV7-2 and TRBJ2-7; D unresolved. Trimming left V 3 bases short and J 3 bases short, with 6 bases between. Germline V gives CDR1 SGHTA, CDR2 FQGNSA. The CDR3 is made up of 12 amino acids. As DNA, the CDR3 is TGTGCCAGCAGCTTGGACCTCTACGAGCAGTACTTC. Amino acid sequence: CASSLDLYEQYF. Based on the CDR3 plus reference TRBV7-2 and TRBJ2-7, the full variable domain is GAGVSQSPSNKVTEKGKDVELRCDPISGHTALYWYRQSLGQGLEFLIYFQGNSAPDKSGLPSDRFSAERTGGSVSTLTIQRTQQEDSAVYLCASSLDLYEQYFGPGTRLTVT.